A selection of T cell receptor beta chains follows, all from one sample in a study of T cell repertoires in cytomegalovirus infection. TCRdb ran MiXCR on the reads and lists one entry per CDR3 protein. The sample shows about 340,000 distinct CDR3 sequences, 25% to 30% of them seen only once. Antigens of these TCRs are unknown. The material was cultured PBMCs, obtained from culture after CMV antigen stimulation. These receptors were collected from a human donor in good health (CMV status not recorded). Some clones in this sample may be carry-over from other donors' samples. The CDR3 runs from the conserved cysteine through the conserved F or W. The order of the fields is D gene, J gene, V gene, clone size, CDR3 protein, CDR3 DNA. D genes are given only for firm matches. Clone size appears in some rows only: once, few, many, or a class for an expanded clone.

>TRBD1|TRBJ1-1|TRBV10-3|.
CAISLTQGAYTEAFF
TGTGCCATCAGCCTAACACAGGGGGCGTACACTGAAGCTTTCTTT
>.|TRBJ1-5|TRBV4-1|many
CASSLRTDYQPQHF
TGCGCCAGCAGCCTCCGGACAGACTATCAGCCCCAGCATTTT
>.|TRBJ1-6|TRBV12-3/TRBV12-4|many
CASMTGLGDAPLHF
TGTGCCAGCATGACCGGGCTCGGCGACGCACCCCTCCACTTT
>.|TRBJ1-6|TRBV20-1|few
CSARDRTVNSPLHF
TGCAGTGCTCGGGACCGGACAGTTAATTCACCCCTCCACTTT
>.|TRBJ1-1|TRBV4-1|.
CASSHSGRTEAFF
TGCGCCAGCAGCCATTCGGGGAGAACTGAAGCTTTCTTT
>.|TRBJ1-1|TRBV2|many
CASSRGENTEAFF
TGTGCCAGCAGTCGGGGGGAGAACACTGAAGCTTTCTTT
>.|TRBJ2-7|TRBV6-2/TRBV6-3|.
CASSEVATPYEQYF
TGTGCCAGCAGTGAGGTGGCCACCCCCTACGAGCAGTACTTC
>TRBD1|TRBJ2-5|TRBV5-1|many
CASSARQPGTGIQETQYF
TGCGCCAGCAGCGCGAGACAACCCGGGACAGGGATCCAAGAGACCCAGTACTTC
>.|TRBJ1-2|TRBV4-1|once
CASSQDRVRSGYTF
TGCGCCAGCAGCCAAGACAGGGTGAGGAGTGGCTACACCTTC
>TRBD2|TRBJ2-1|TRBV7-2|few
CASRPRGGLAGWNEQFF
TGTGCCAGCAGACCCCGGGGGGGACTAGCGGGCTGGAATGAGCAGTTCTTC
>TRBD1|TRBJ2-2|TRBV7-6|few
CASSFGPFNHQTGDTGELFF
TGTGCCAGCAGCTTTGGACCTTTTAACCATCAGACAGGGGACACCGGGGAGCTGTTTTTT
>TRBD1|TRBJ1-4|TRBV6-1|few
CASSAIDRVEKLFF
TGTGCCAGCAGTGCGATCGACAGGGTTGAAAAACTGTTTTTT
>TRBD1|TRBJ2-7|TRBV7-1|.
CASSANRGLGGEQYF
TGTGCCAGCAGCGCGAACAGGGGGTTAGGCGGCGAGCAGTACTTC
>.|TRBJ1-2|TRBV7-2|many
CASSLSGFGYTF
TGTGCCAGCAGCTTATCGGGGTTTGGCTACACCTTC
>.|TRBJ2-1|TRBV12-3/TRBV12-4|once
CASSLAKRYEQFF
TGTGCCAGCAGTTTAGCGAAGCGGTATGAGCAGTTCTTC
>.|TRBJ2-3|TRBV23-1|.
CASRDCIAGKSTDTQYF
TGCGCCAGCAGAGACTGTATCGCAGGAAAGAGCACAGATACGCAGTATTTT
>TRBD2|TRBJ2-1|TRBV6-6|.
CASRPPGGRIDNEQFF
TGTGCCAGCAGACCTCCGGGCGGGAGGATAGACAATGAGCAGTTCTTC
>.|TRBJ2-1|TRBV7-8|.
CASSFQGTEQFF
TGTGCCAGCAGCTTCCAGGGGACTGAGCAGTTCTTC
>.|TRBJ2-1|TRBV6-1|.
CASKHEHNEQFF
TGTGCCAGCAAGCATGAACACAATGAGCAGTTCTTC
>.|TRBJ2-5|TRBV9|many
CASSAGLGPQETQYF
TGTGCCAGCAGTGCCGGATTGGGCCCCCAAGAGACCCAGTACTTC
>TRBD2|TRBJ2-3|TRBV7-6|.
CASSPGDYQTDTQYF
TGTGCTAGCAGCCCGGGGGACTACCAGACCGATACGCAGTATTTT
>.|TRBJ1-2|TRBV25-1|.
CASRGFYGYTF
TGTGCCAGCAGAGGTTTCTATGGCTACACCTTC
>TRBD1|TRBJ1-6|TRBV11-2|.
CASRSSRGRGSPLHF
TGTGCCAGCAGATCATCCAGGGGGCGTGGTTCACCCCTCCACTTT
>TRBD2|TRBJ2-7|TRBV25-1|.
CASSGASGPYEQYF
TGTGCCAGCAGTGGGGCTAGCGGCCCCTACGAGCAGTACTTC
>TRBD2|TRBJ2-7|TRBV11-1|few
CASSRGLAGGLPYEQYF
TGTGCCAGCAGCCGTGGACTAGCGGGAGGGTTGCCCTACGAGCAGTACTTC
>.|TRBJ2-2|TRBV12-3/TRBV12-4|few
CASTHLILTGELFF
TGTGCCAGCACCCATCTTATACTCACCGGGGAGCTGTTTTTT